This T cell receptor (beta chain) was identified in a study of blood T cell repertoires in COVID-19. V was shortened by 7 bases and J by 0 bases, with 11 bases between the two germline ends. The germline V gene has CDR1 ENHRY and CDR2 SYGVKD. This CDR3 region has 14 residues. The assay was immunoSEQ multiplex PCR, and TCRdb's table has in-frame clones only and misses some. The table lists 200,000 to 250,000 clones, roughly 90% of them singletons, with over 4% in the top ten. This rearrangement joins TRBV10-3 to TRBJ2-3; D is possibly TRBD2 (7 bases). The source material was PBMCs or T cells enriched from blood (not recorded which). The receptor comes from a woman in her twenties or thirties who had recovered from COVID-19. The chain's CDR3 is CAIKGGSSTDTQYF. As DNA, the CDR3 is TGTGCCATCAAGGGGGGGTCTAGCACAGATACGCAGTATTTT.